This entry describes one TCR beta chain. What this receptor recognizes is not known. Per-nucleotide qualities are absent, and no much larger clonotype sits a single base away. The CDR3 regions of human TCRbeta chains were subjected to immunosequencing. The study's processing was this. Repertoire TCRs were checked for matches against a reference library of SARS-CoV-2-specific TCRs that had been generated using the MIRA antigen-specificity platform. Breadth meant the fraction of unique TCRs that were SARS-CoV-2-associated, whereas depth meant the fraction of total T cells that were SARS-CoV-2-associated. Using the MIRA data, each spike-specific TCR was mapped to the spike region that the TCR reacts to and placed in a CD4 or CD8 class. Log10-transformed breadth and depth values were compared by one-way ANOVA with Sidak's multiple comparisons tests. TCRdb mirrors the immuneACCESS table, restricted to in-frame sequences. Some clones are absent from its copies; in checked studies, under half trace to an unresolved V gene, and the reason for the others is unknown. V, J and clone size are taken as reported in that table, and D and trimming were inferred from the DNA itself. The sample includes 120,000 to 150,000 clones, with roughly nine tenths observed a single time. The ten biggest clones cover around 3.8% of the sample.

These data come from a study of T cell responses to AZD1222 COVID-19 vaccine (dated by TCRdb to the early 2020s). Study-wide context: A total of 230 to 250 trial participants underwent TCR sequencing, of whom 200 to 220 received two doses of AZD1222 and about 25 received two doses of the MenACWY control vaccine. Trial participants were enrolled into age subgroups of 18-55, 56-69 and 70-plus years, which contained approximately 150, 28 and 58 TCR-sequenced participants, respectively. Results and caveats for the whole study, not just this receptor: The whole spike protein was spanned by vaccine-associated CD4 TCRs, and dominant responses were seen in regions 160-218 and 743-854. A significant rise in spike-specific TCR breadth and depth was observed after two AZD1222 doses relative to day 0 and relative to MenACWY recipients. Because no day 14 peak-response samples were available, the repertoires could be characterized only after the peak T cell response. Nearly half of unique spike-specific TCRs reportedly recognized epitopes outside regions mutated in the B.1.351 and B.1.1.7 variants. Conclusions about previously exposed vaccinees are limited, since just 6 or 7 AZD1222 recipients were seropositive for SARS-CoV-2 at baseline. The 56-69-year group was small, and its depth increase did not reach significance, likely because of low power. Participants were mostly white British, with more females than males. The authors suggested clonal diversity may have been underestimated.

Per the publication, the time point label means: about 28 days (+/-7) after the second vaccine dose. AZD1222 recipients given second doses at about 4 weeks or at about 12 weeks were pooled, since spike-specific TCR depth and breadth were not found to differ between the two schedules. Vaccinee samples were obtained from the UK trials COV001 and COV002, which included a single-blind randomized controlled phase 2/3 trial of AZD1222 (ChAdOx1 nCoV-19) in healthy adults. For TCRbeta chain sequencing, PBMC samples from trial participants were taken at day 0 and at day 28 after the second dose. CDR1 is given as SGHTA and CDR2 as FQGNSA, both from the germline V gene. The CDR3, from cysteine to phenylalanine, totals 15 residues. The kept DNA is CDR3 alone, 45 bases in frame from the first base. Trimming accounts for 5 bases at V and 2 bases at J, while the number of junction bases matched to no gene is 6.

This TCR came from an adult who received the AZD1222 COVID-19 vaccine. In this chain, TRBV7-2 is recombined with TRBJ2-7; 10 bases in between match TRBD1. This sample comprised peripheral blood, obtained 28 days after the second AZD1222 dose. The CDR3 is CASSRWGTGAYEQYF. The sequenced DNA: TGTGCCAGCAGCCGTTGGGGGACAGGGGCCTACGAGCAGTACTTC.